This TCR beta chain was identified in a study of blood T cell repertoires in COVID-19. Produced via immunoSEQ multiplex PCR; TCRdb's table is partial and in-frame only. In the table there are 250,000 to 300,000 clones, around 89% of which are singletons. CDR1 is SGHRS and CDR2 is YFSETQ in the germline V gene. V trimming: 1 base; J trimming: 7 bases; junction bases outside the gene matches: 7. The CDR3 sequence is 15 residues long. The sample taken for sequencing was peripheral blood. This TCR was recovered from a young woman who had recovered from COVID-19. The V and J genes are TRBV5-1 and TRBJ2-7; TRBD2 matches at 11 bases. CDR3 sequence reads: CASSLNPSGGIEQYF. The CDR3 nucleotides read TGCGCCAGCAGCTTGAACCCTAGCGGGGGGATAGAGCAGTACTTC.